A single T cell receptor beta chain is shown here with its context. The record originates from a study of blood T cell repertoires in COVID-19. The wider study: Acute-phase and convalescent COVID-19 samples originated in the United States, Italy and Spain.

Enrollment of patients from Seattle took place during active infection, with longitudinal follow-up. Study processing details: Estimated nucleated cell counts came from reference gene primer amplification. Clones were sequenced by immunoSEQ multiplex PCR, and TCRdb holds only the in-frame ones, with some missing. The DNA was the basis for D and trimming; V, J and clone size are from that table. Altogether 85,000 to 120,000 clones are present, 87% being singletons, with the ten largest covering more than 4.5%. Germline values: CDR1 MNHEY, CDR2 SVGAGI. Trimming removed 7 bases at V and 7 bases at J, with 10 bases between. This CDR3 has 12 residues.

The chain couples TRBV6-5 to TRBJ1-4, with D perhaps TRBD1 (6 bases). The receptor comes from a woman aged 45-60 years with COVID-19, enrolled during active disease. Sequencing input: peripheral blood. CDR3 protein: CASKQGGEKLFF. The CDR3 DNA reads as TGTGCCAGCAAACAGGGTGGTGAAAAACTGTTTTTT.